These 14 T cell receptor beta chains were all obtained from the same sample, sequenced in a study of shared clonotypes between healthy human individuals. Here immunoSEQ multiplex PCR was the method, and the copy in TCRdb shows in-frame clones only, minus some. The sample has approximately 720,000 clones; under 95% are singletons. CD8 cells classed as naive were CD45RO-negative and positively selected for CCR7, excluding terminally differentiated effector memory CD45RA+ cells. The specimen was naive CD8+ T cells sorted from blood. The receptors were sampled from a man under 40 in good health.

This rearrangement joins TRBV28 to TRBJ1-5, with 7 positions matching TRBD1. Germline V gives CDR1 MDHEN, CDR2 SYDVKM. The V and J ends lost 3 bases and 0 bases, in that order; junction bases with no gene match: 17. The CDR3 runs 20 residues. DNA for the CDR3: TGTGCCAGCAGTTTGCCGGGGCCTGGGACAGAGAAGTATAGCAATCAGCCCCAGCATTTT. Protein: CASSLPGPGTEKYSNQPQHF. The complete variable domain, with remaining parts taken from reference TRBV28 and TRBJ1-5, reads DVKVTQSSRYLVKRTGEKVFLECVQDMDHENMFWYRQDPGLGLRLIYFSYDVKMKEKGDIPEGYSVSREKKERFSLILESASTNQTSMYLCASSLPGPGTEKYSNQPQHFGDGTRLSIL.

This chain's CDR3 is CASSSPDRDNEQFF. The CDR3 region has the DNA TGTGCCAGCAGCTCCCCGGACAGGGACAATGAGCAGTTCTTC. The genes are TRBV7-9 and TRBJ2-1; 8 nucleotides line up with TRBD1. The CDR3 has 14 amino acids. J was trimmed by 5 bases and V by 4 bases; bases with no gene match: 4. In germline, CDR1 is SEHNR, CDR2 FQNEAQ (reference sequence).

As concerns this clone: The sample contains more than one DNA sequence encoding this CDR3. The J gene is TRBJ2-2, the V gene TRBV27; tentative D call: TRBD2 (5 bases). V lost 8 bases and J lost 0, with 7 bases in between. Germline-derived CDR1 and CDR2 are MNHEY and SMNVEV (reference sequence). This CDR3 region has 13 residues. The CDR3 protein is CASEDSNTGELFF. CDR3 in DNA: TGTGCCAGCGAGGACTCGAACACCGGGGAGCTGTTTTTT.

The chain employs TRBV6-6 and TRBJ2-7; D possibly corresponds to TRBD1 (5 bases). V was clipped by 4 bases and J by 3 bases, with 13 bases between them. CDR3 size: 14 residues. Germline V gene sequence: CDR1 MNHNY, CDR2 SVGAGI (reference sequence). This chain's CDR3 is CASSSRVIYYEQYF. The CDR3 DNA reads as TGTGCCAGCAGTTCCAGGGTTATTTACTACGAGCAGTACTTC.

The V call is TRBV6-1, the J call TRBJ1-5, with D perhaps matching TRBD1 (5 bases). This CDR3 contains 16 residues. Germline CDR1 and CDR2: MNHNS and SASEGT. Trimming took 0 bases from V and 3 from J, leaving 12 bases between them. The CDR3 bases are TGTGCCAGCAGTGAAGCTCTCGACAGATACAATCAGCCCCAGCATTTT. Encoded protein: CASSEALDRYNQPQHF.

V usage is TRBV2 and J usage is TRBJ2-2; no clear D gene. Per germline, CDR1 SNHLY and CDR2 FYNNEI. V lost 6 bases to trimming and J lost 0 bases, with 17 bases between them. This CDR3 comprises 17 residues. CDR3 sequence reads: CASSVTGRNANTGELFF. The CDR3 nucleotides read TGTGCCAGCAGCGTAACCGGACGGAACGCGAACACCGGGGAGCTGTTTTTT.

The rearrangement joins TRBV9 to TRBJ1-1, with D perhaps matching TRBD1 (5 bases). The CDR3 runs 13 residues. Germline CDR1 reads SGDLS; CDR2 reads YYNGEE. The V gene lost 4 bases and the J gene lost 0 bases, with 7 bases spanning the gap. CDR3 nucleotide sequence: TGTGCCAGCAGCCCGGGGGTGAACACTGAAGCTTTCTTT. This translates into CASSPGVNTEAFF.

This chain links TRBV7-6 with TRBJ1-2, with a weak D call TRBD1 (6 bases). The CDR3 is 15 residues long. V was shortened by 5 bases and J by 6 bases, with 19 bases between the two germline ends. The germline CDR1 and CDR2 sequences are SGHVS and FNYEAQ. CDR3 sequence (DNA): TGTGCCAGCAGCGAGTCGATAGCGCCAGGGGATGGCTACACCTTC. This sequence encodes CASSESIAPGDGYTF.

Here the CDR3 reads CASSANPGDTEAFF. For the CDR3, the DNA is TGTGCCAGCAGCGCCAACCCGGGTGACACTGAAGCTTTCTTT. The chain recombines TRBV9 with TRBJ1-1; no clear D. Per germline, CDR1 SGDLS and CDR2 YYNGEE. This CDR3 has 14 amino acids. V was pared by 3 bases and J by 3 bases, with 12 bases between.

For this clone: A read error may produce the germline difference seen at one junction end. CDR3 residues: CASSEGYRHNF. The CDR3 bases are TGTGCCAGCAGTGAAGGGTACAGGCATAACTTC. The chain recombines TRBV6-1 with TRBJ2-7; D is possibly TRBD1 (5 bases). CDR1 MNHNS and CDR2 SASEGT come from the germline V gene. The CDR3 consists of 11 residues.

The chain uses TRBV7-2 and TRBJ1-3, with 8 bases lining up with TRBD1. The CDR3 sequence is 16 residues long. The ends lost 1 base at V and 3 bases at J; junction bases unmatched: 5. Germline V gives CDR1 SGHTA, CDR2 FQGNSA. The CDR3 DNA follows: TGTGCCAGCAGCTTAGTCTGGACAGGGAGTGGAAACACCATATATTTT. Encoded protein: CASSLVWTGSGNTIYF.

The chain employs TRBV7-9 and TRBJ2-1; D gene unclear. From germline, CDR1 is SEHNR and CDR2 FQNEAQ (reference sequence). Trimming cost V 4 bases and J 7 bases, with 11 bases left between them. This CDR3 is 13 amino acids long. The CDR3 bases are TGTGCCAGCAGCTCCTGGGTTGGGAATGAGCAGTTCTTC. The encoded protein is CASSSWVGNEQFF.

This rearrangement joins TRBV27 to TRBJ2-5; D not resolved. The DNA end favors TRBJ2-7, so the J call may be wrong. Germline assignment: CDR1 MNHEY and CDR2 SMNVEV (reference sequence). The CDR3 has 13 amino acids. CDR3 in DNA: TGTGCCAGCAGTTTAAACTCCAGGTTCGAGCAGTACTTC. This translates into CASSLNSRFEQYF.

This sequence joins TRBV10-2 and TRBJ1-1; D is unresolved. Per germline, CDR1 WSHSY and CDR2 SAAADI. CDR3 size: 14 residues. V was shortened by 8 bases and J by 1 base, with 14 bases between the two germline ends. This CDR3 is CASQEFQENTEAFF. The CDR3 DNA reads TGCGCCAGCCAAGAATTTCAGGAGAACACTGAAGCTTTCTTT.